Detailed here is one TCR beta chain. This sample is drawn from a study of T-cell reconstitution after alpha-beta-depleted transplantation in children. V dropped 2 bases and J dropped 0 bases, with 15 bases sitting between them. CDR1 and CDR2 (germline): DFQATT, SNEGSKA (reference sequence). There are 16 residues in the CDR3. Unique molecular identifiers tagged the TCRbeta library. One entry per CDR3 protein, called by TCRdb with MiXCR from the PCR reads. Counted here are around 140,000 distinct CDR3 sequences, 8% to 10% occurring once; the ten biggest clones make up about a sixth. Sequenced here: PBMCs, mostly from graft donor cells, sampled 180 days after TCRalphabeta/CD19-depleted stem cell transplant. The receptor was derived from a female patient aged 2-9 years who had a stem cell transplant for congenital amegakaryocytic thrombocytopenia, so the T cells may come from the graft donor. This chain uses TRBV20-1 with TRBJ2-3, with D unresolved. The CDR3 reads CSARMRVKSSTDTQYF. CDR3 coding DNA: TGCAGTGCTAGAATGCGAGTTAAGTCTAGCACAGATACGCAGTATTTT.